The entry below gives a single TCR beta chain sequence along with its context. Its recognized antigen is unknown. The input lacks base qualities; no much larger clone sits a single base away. This entry is derived from a study of T cells after yellow fever vaccination (dated by TCRdb to 2018 to 2020). Concerning the study at large: The SMART-Seq v4 Ultra Low Input RNA kit was used to prepare libraries from fractions with low cell numbers. Bulk TCR alpha and beta repertoires were sequenced longitudinally to track T-cell clones before and after primary and booster YFV17D yellow fever vaccination. Two healthy male donors, one aged 18 to 30 and one aged 30 to 39 years, were included in the cohort. Blood was collected at multiple timepoints before and after primary and secondary immunization, and bulk PBMC replicates and cell subsets were isolated.

Per the publication, the treatment or condition label means: live attenuated yellow fever vaccine strain. At every blood-draw timepoint, two biological replicates of bulk PBMCs were collected. A standard Ficoll-Paque protocol was used to isolate PBMCs from peripheral blood. TriZol was used to extract RNA from bulk PBMCs, CD4 and CD8 fractions, and dextramer-positive and dextramer-negative fractions. Overall study outcomes, separate from this receptor: Because the study included only a couple of donors, the extent to which the findings can be generalized is limited. Most clones expanded after primary vaccination (around 96% of CD4 and approximately 86% of CD8) were re-detected after the booster, suggesting that broad memory maintenance occurred. Because abundant contaminating clonotypes from the bulk population could be contained in FACS-sorted repertoires, computational filtering was required. A small share of clonotypes occurred in both CD4 and CD8 compartments, likely arising from convergent recombination. Compared with the primary T-cell response, the secondary T-cell response was faster but weaker, reaching its peak on day 5 rather than on day 15.

TCR cDNA was made using 5'RACE template switching, a step that added a universal primer site and unique molecular identifiers. cDNA synthesis was primed from both the TCR alpha and TCR beta constant segments. Two PCR steps were used to amplify libraries, with sample barcodes and sequencing adapters being added in the second step. Sequencing of libraries was performed on Illumina HiSeq 2500 (2x100 bp) or NovaSeq (2x150 bp). Per the original workflow: MIGEC was used to demultiplex reads and collapse the reads into UMI consensus sequences, and MiXCR was used for V(D)J alignment. Vaccine-responding clonotypes were defined with edgeR using replicate PBMC samples, requiring FDR below 0.01 and a log2 fold change above 5 up to day 15. Each bulk clonotype received a CD4 or CD8 identity based on whether the sequenced CD4 or CD8 repertoire contained that clonotype at higher abundance. The public reads were run again by TCRdb, first through fastp at Q25 and then through MiXCR, and only productive beta chains were kept. When rows share a CDR3 protein, they turn into one entry using the most common DNA and genes. The V and J calls come from TCRdb's annotation, not from the publication. In all, the sample holds hundreds of thousands of distinct CDR3 sequences, and around an eighth of those were seen once. Of the sample, 14% to 15% is held by the ten largest clones.

The clonotype comes from a man aged 30-40 years who received the YFV17D yellow fever vaccine. Sample: PBMCs, taken on the day of the yellow fever booster vaccination.

In nucleotide form, the sequence is TGTGCCACCAGTGACCCGGGACAGGGGAGCACCGGGGAGCTGTTTTTT. Translated, it gives CATSDPGQGSTGELFF. The sequence is built from TRBV24-1 and TRBJ2-2; TRBD1 matches 10 bases in the middle. The CDR3 spans 16 residues, from the cysteine through the phenylalanine. Only the CDR3 DNA is retained, 48 bases long and in frame from the first base. V trim: 4 bases; J trim: 4 bases; unmatched bases: 5. The germline V gene yields KGHDR for CDR1 and SFDVKD for CDR2.